A selection of T cell receptor beta chains follows, all from one sample in a study of cytomegalovirus exposure and HLA in healthy donors. The method was immunoSEQ multiplex PCR; TCRdb's version includes in-frame clones alone and lacks a portion of them. The profile shows just over 80,000 clones, around 78% of them singletons. Sequencing was done on a sample of PBMCs. The receptor set was obtained from a man between 18 and 35 years old in good health and CMV-seropositive. Both conserved end residues are part of each CDR3. D genes are given only for firm matches. The size field is filled for only some rows; it gives once, few, many or a size class.

>TRBV4-1|-|TRBJ2-6|-
CASRGHISPGGANVLTF
TGCGCCAGCAGGGGACACATCAGCCCGGGAGGGGCCAACGTCCTGACTTTC
>TRBV6-5|-|TRBJ1-5|TRBD1
CASKLTGNQPQHF
TGTGCCAGCAAACTGACAGGGAATCAGCCCCAGCATTTT
>TRBV6-5|-|TRBJ2-7|-
CASSLLVGGEQYF
TGTGCCAGCAGTCTCCTCGTGGGAGGCGAGCAGTACTTC
>TRBV29-1|-|TRBJ1-2|-
CSAWGGGFDGYTF
TGCAGCGCCTGGGGAGGGGGTTTCGACGGCTACACCTTC
>TRBV6-6|-|TRBJ2-1|TRBD2
CASSSLLASSYNEQFF
TGTGCCAGCAGCAGCCTACTAGCGAGCTCCTACAATGAGCAGTTCTTC
>TRBV6-5|-|TRBJ2-2|-
CASRGGGANTGELFF
TGTGCCAGCAGGGGAGGGGGGGCGAACACCGGGGAGCTGTTTTTT
>TRBV2|-|TRBJ2-1|-
CASSGWGRNEQFF
TGTGCCTCCTCCGGATGGGGGCGGAATGAGCAGTTCTTC
>TRBV6-5|-|TRBJ2-7|TRBD1
CASHRGRVDEQYF
TGTGCCAGCCACAGGGGGCGCGTGGACGAGCAGTACTTC
>TRBV28|-|TRBJ2-7|-
CASSSELPYEQYF
TGTGCCAGCAGTTCCGAACTACCCTACGAGCAGTACTTC
>TRBV2|few|TRBJ1-1|-
CASTPYTEAFF
TGTGCCAGCACCCCTTACACTGAAGCTTTCTTT
>TRBV28|-|TRBJ2-7|-
CASSFGLRYEQYF
TGTGCCAGCAGTTTCGGTCTCCGCTACGAGCAGTACTTC
>TRBV7-9|-|TRBJ1-1|-
CASRIGAVTEAFF
TGTGCCAGCAGGATTGGGGCGGTCACTGAAGCTTTCTTT
>TRBV7-6|-|TRBJ2-1|-
CASSLGTPPSYNEQFF
TGTGCCAGCAGCTTAGGGACACCACCCTCCTACAATGAGCAGTTCTTC
>TRBV27|-|TRBJ2-7|TRBD2
CATTRTSGYYEQYF
TGTGCCACTACCCGGACTAGCGGATACTACGAGCAGTACTTC
>TRBV10-1|once|TRBJ2-1|TRBD2
CASSEASGAGNEQFF
TGCGCCAGCAGTGAAGCTAGCGGAGCGGGGAATGAGCAGTTCTTC
>TRBV5-1|few|TRBJ1-5|-
CASSLDGREPEPQHF
TGCGCCAGCAGCTTGGATGGGAGGGAGCCGGAGCCCCAGCATTTT
>TRBV4-1|-|TRBJ2-6|TRBD1
CASSPGTAIHSGANVLTF
TGCGCCAGCAGCCCCGGGACAGCGATCCACTCTGGGGCCAACGTCCTGACTTTC
>TRBV7-3|-|TRBJ2-1|-
CASSRSLGGDEQFF
TGTGCCAGCAGCCGATCCCTAGGTGGCGATGAGCAGTTCTTC
>TRBV5-4|once|TRBJ1-2|-
CASTRGYGYTF
TGTGCCAGCACCCGGGGCTATGGCTACACCTTC
>TRBV7-8|-|TRBJ2-7|-
CASTLTGRVEQYF
TGTGCCAGCACTCTTACAGGGAGGGTCGAGCAGTACTTC